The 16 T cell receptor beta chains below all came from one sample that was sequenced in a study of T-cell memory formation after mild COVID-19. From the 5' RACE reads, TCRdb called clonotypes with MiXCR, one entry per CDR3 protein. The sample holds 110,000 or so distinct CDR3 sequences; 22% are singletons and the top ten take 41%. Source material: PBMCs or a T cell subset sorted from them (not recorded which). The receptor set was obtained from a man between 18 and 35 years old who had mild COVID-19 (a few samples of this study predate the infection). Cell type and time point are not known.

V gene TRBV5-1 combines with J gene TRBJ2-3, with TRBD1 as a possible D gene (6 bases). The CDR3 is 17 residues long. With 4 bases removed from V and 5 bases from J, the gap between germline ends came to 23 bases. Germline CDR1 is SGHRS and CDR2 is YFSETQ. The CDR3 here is CASSATGTTDIIDTQYF. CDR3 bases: TGCGCCAGCAGCGCCACCGGGACAACGGATATAATAGATACGCAGTATTTT.

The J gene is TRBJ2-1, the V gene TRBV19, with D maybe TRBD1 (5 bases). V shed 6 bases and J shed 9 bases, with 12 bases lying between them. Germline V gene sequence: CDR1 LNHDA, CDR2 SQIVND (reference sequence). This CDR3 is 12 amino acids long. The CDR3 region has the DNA TGTGCCAGTAGCCCAGGGATCGCTGAGCAGTTCTTC. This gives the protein CASSPGIAEQFF.

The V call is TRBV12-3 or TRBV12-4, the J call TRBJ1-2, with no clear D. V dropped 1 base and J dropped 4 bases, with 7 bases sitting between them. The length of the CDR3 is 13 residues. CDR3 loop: CASSLGPSYGYTF. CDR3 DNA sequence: TGTGCCAGCAGTTTAGGTCCCAGCTATGGCTACACCTTC.

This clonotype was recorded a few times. CDR3 region: CASRDNLAGGYNEQFF. The CDR3 nucleotides read TGTGCCAGCAGGGACAATCTAGCGGGGGGTTACAATGAGCAGTTCTTC. The chain is built from TRBV11-2 and TRBJ2-1; 11 nucleotides line up with TRBD2. Germline V gives CDR1 SGHAT, CDR2 FQNNGV. The CDR3 has 16 residues. With 6 bases clipped from V and 4 bases from J, the junction kept 8 bases outside the gene matches.

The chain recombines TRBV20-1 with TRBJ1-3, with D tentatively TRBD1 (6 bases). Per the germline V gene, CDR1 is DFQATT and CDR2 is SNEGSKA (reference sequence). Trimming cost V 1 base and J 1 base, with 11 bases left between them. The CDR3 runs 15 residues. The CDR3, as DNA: TGCAGTGCTAGAGGGACAGCTCCTTCTGGAAACACCATATATTTT. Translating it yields CSARGTAPSGNTIYF.

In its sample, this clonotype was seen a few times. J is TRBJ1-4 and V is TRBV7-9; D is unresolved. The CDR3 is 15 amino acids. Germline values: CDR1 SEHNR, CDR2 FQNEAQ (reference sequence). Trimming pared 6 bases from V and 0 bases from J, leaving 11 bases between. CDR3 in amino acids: CASSSHRATNEKLFF. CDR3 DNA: TGTGCCAGCAGTTCTCACAGAGCAACTAATGAAAAACTGTTTTTT. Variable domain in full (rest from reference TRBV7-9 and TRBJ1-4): DTGVSQNPRHKITKRGQNVTFRCDPISEHNRLYWYRQTLGQGPEFLTYFQNEAQLEKSRLLSDRFSAERPKGSFSTLEIQRTEQGDSAMYLCASSSHRATNEKLFFGSGTQLSVL.

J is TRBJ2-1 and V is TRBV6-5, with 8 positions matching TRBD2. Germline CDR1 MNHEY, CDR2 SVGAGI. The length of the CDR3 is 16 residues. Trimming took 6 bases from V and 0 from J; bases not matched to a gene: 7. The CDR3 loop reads CASSLSGETSYNEQFF. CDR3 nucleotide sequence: TGTGCCAGCAGCCTTAGCGGGGAGACCTCCTACAATGAGCAGTTCTTC.

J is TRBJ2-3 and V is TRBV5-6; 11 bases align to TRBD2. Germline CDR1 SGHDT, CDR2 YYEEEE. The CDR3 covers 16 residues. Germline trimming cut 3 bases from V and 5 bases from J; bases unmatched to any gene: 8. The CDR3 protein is CASSSLLAGERDTQYF. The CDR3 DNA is TGTGCCAGCAGCTCGTTACTAGCGGGGGAACGAGATACGCAGTATTTT.

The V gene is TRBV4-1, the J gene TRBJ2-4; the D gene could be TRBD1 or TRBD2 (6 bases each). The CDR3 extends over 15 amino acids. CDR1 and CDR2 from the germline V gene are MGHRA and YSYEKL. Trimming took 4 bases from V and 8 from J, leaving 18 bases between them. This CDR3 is CASSPLWRGIDIQYF. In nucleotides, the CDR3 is TGCGCCAGCAGCCCGCTCTGGAGGGGGATTGACATTCAGTACTTC.

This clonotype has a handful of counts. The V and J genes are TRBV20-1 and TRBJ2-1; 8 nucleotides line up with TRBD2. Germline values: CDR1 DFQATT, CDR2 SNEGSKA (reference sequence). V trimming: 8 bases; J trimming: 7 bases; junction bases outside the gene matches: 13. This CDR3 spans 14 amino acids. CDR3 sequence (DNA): TGCAGTCCAAGGGATAGCGGGGTCACGAATGAGCAGTTCTTC. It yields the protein CSPRDSGVTNEQFF.

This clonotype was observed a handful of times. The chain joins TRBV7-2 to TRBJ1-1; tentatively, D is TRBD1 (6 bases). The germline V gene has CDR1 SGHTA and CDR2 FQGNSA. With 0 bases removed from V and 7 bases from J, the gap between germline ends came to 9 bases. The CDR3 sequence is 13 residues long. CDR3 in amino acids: CASSLAGTYEAFF. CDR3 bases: TGTGCCAGCAGCTTAGCGGGGACATATGAAGCTTTCTTT.

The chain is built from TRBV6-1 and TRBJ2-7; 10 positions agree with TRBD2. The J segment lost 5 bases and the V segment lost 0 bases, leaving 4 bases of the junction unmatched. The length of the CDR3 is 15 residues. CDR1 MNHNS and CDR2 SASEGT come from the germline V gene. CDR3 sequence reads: CASSEARLAGDEQYF. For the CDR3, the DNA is TGTGCCAGCAGTGAAGCGCGGCTAGCGGGAGACGAGCAGTACTTC.

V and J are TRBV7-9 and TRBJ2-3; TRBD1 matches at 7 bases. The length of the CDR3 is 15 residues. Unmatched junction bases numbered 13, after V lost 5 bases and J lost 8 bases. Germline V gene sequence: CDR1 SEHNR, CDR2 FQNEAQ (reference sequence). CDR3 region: CASSPTRGPGATQYF. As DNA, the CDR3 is TGTGCCAGCAGCCCCACTAGGGGGCCTGGCGCTACGCAGTATTTT. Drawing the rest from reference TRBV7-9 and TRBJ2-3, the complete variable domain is DTGVSQNPRHKITKRGQNVTFRCDPISEHNRLYWYRQTLGQGPEFLTYFQNEAQLEKSRLLSDRFSAERPKGSFSTLEIQRTEQGDSAMYLCASSPTRGPGATQYFGPGTRLTVL.

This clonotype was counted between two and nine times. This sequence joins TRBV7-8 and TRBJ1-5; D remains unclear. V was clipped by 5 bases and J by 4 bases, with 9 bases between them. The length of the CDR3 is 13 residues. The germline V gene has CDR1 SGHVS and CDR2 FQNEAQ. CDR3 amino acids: CASSQALNQPQHF. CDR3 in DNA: TGTGCCAGCAGCCAAGCGCTTAATCAGCCCCAGCATTTT.

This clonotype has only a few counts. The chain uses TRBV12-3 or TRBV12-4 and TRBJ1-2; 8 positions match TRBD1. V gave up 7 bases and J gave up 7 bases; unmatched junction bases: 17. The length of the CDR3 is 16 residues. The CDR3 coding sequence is TGTGCCAGCACTCTCCTCCCCTTACAGGGGGTGGGTGGCTACACCTTC. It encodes CASTLLPLQGVGGYTF.

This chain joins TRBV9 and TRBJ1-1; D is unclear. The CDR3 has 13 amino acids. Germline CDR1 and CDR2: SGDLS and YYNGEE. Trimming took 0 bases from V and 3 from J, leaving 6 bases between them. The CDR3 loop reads CASSVDGDTEAFF. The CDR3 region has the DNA TGTGCCAGCAGCGTAGACGGGGACACTGAAGCTTTCTTT.